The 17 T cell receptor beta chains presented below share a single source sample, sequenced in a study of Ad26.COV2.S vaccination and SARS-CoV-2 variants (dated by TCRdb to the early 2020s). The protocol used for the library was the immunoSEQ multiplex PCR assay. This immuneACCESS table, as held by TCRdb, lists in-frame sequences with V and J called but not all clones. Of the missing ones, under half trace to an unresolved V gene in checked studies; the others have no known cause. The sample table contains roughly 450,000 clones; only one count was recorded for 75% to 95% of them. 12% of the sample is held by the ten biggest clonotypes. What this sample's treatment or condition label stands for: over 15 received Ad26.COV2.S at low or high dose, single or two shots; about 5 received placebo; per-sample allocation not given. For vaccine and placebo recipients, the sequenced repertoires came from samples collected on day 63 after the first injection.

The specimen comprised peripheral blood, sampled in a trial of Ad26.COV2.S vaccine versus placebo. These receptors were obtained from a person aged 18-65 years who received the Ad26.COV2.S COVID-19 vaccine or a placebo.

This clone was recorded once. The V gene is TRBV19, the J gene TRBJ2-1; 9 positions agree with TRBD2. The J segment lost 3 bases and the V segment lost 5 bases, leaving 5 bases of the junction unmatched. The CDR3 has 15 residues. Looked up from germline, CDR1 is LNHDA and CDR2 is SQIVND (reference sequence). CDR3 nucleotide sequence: TGTGCCAGTAGTGGGCTAGCGGGAAACTACAATGAGCAGTTCTTC. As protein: CASSGLAGNYNEQFF.

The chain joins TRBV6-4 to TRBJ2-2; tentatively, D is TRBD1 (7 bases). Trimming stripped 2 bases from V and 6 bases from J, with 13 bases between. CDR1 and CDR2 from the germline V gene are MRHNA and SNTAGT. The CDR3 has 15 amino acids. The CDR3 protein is CASSDGQGGSGELFF. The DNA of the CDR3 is TGTGCCAGCAGTGACGGGCAGGGGGGATCCGGGGAGCTGTTTTTT.

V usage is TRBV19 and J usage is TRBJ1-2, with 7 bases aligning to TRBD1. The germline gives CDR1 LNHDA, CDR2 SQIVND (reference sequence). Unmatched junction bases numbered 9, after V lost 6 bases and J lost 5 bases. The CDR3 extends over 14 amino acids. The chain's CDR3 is CASSPGTVIYGYTF. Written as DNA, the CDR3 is TGTGCCAGTAGCCCCGGGACAGTAATTTATGGCTACACCTTC.

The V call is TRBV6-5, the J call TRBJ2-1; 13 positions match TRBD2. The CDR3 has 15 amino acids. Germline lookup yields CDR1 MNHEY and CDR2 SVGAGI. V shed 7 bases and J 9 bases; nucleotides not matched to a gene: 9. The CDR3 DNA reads TGTGCCAGCATTACCGGGACTAGCGGGAATCGTGAGCAGTTCTTC. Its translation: CASITGTSGNREQFF.

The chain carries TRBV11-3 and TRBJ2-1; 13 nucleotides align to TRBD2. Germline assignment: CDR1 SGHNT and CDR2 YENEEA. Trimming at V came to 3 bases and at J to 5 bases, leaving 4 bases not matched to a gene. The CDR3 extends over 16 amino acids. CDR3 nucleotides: TGTGCCAGCAGCTTCACTAGCGGGAGGGCCAACAATGAGCAGTTCTTC. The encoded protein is CASSFTSGRANNEQFF.

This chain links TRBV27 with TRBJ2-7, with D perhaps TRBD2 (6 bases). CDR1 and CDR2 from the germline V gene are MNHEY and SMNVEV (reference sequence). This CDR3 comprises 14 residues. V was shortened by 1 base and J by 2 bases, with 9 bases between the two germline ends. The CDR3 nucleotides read TGTGCCAGCAGTTTATATGGCGGGACCTACGAGCAGTACTTC. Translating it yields CASSLYGGTYEQYF.

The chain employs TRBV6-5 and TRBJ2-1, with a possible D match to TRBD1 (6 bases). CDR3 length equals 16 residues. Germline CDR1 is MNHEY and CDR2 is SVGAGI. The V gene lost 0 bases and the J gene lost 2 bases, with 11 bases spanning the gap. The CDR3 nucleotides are TGTGCCAGCAGTTACTCGATTCAGGGGACCTACAATGAGCAGTTCTTC. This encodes CASSYSIQGTYNEQFF.

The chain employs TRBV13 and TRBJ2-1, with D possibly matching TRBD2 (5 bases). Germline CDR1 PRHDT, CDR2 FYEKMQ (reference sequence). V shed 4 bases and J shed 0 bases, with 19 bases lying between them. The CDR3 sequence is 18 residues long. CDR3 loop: CASSSGGWGSTSYNEQFF. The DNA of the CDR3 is TGTGCCAGCAGCTCAGGAGGATGGGGATCAACCTCCTACAATGAGCAGTTCTTC.

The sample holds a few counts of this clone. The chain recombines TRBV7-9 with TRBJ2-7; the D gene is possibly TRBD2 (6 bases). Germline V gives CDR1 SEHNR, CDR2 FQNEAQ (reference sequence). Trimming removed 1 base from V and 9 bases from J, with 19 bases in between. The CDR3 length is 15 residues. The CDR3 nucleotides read TGTGCCAGCAGCTTAGAAGGGACTCCCTTGATGGGGCAGTACTTC. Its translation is CASSLEGTPLMGQYF. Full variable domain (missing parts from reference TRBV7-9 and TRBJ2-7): DTGVSQNPRHKITKRGQNVTFRCDPISEHNRLYWYRQTLGQGPEFLTYFQNEAQLEKSRLLSDRFSAERPKGSFSTLEIQRTEQGDSAMYLCASSLEGTPLMGQYFGPGTRLTVT.

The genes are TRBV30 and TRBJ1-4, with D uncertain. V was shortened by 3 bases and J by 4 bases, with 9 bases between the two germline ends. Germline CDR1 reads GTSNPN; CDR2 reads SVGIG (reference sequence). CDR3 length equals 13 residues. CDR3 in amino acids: CAWRGSINEKLFF. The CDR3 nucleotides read TGTGCCTGGAGAGGCAGCATTAATGAAAAACTGTTTTTT.

In DNA, the CDR3 is TGTGCCAGCAGACAGACTAACCTTCGGGAGACCCAGTACTTC. Its protein is CASRQTNLRETQYF. The chain carries TRBV2 and TRBJ2-5, with D maybe TRBD2 (5 bases). The CDR3 is made up of 14 amino acids. Germline CDR1 reads SNHLY; CDR2 reads FYNNEI. V was trimmed by 6 bases and J by 5 bases, leaving 16 bases between them.

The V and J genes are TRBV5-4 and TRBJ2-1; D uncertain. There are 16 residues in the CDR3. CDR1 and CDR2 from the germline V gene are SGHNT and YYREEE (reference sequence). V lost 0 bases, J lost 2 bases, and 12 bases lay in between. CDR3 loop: CASSLGGKSPYNEQFF. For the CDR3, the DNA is TGTGCCAGCAGCTTGGGTGGGAAGAGTCCCTACAATGAGCAGTTCTTC.

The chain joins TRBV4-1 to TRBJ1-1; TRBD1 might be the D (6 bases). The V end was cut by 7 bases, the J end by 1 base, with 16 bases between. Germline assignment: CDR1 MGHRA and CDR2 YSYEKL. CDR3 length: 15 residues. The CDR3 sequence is CASNRGRGANTEAFF. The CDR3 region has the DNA TGCGCCAGCAACCGGGGGCGCGGGGCGAACACTGAAGCTTTCTTT.

The CDR3 nucleotides are TGTGCCAGCAGCTTATATAATAACTACGAGCAGTACTTC. Its protein product is CASSLYNNYEQYF. The V call is TRBV5-6, the J call TRBJ2-7; no firm D call. Trimming cost V 2 bases and J 3 bases, with 9 bases left between them. Per germline, CDR1 SGHDT and CDR2 YYEEEE. The CDR3 has 13 amino acids.

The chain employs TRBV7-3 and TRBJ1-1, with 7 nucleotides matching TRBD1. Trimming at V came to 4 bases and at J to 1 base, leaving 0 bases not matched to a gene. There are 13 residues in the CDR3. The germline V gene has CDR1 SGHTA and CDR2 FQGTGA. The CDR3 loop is CASSWTGNTEAFF. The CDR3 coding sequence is TGTGCCAGCAGCTGGACAGGGAACACTGAAGCTTTCTTT.

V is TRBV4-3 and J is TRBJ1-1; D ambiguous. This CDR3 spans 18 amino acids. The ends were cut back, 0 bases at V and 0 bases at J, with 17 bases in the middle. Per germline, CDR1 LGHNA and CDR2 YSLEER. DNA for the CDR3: TGCGCCAGCAGCCAAGATCTCCCCCACATCGTAATGAACACTGAAGCTTTCTTT. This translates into CASSQDLPHIVMNTEAFF.

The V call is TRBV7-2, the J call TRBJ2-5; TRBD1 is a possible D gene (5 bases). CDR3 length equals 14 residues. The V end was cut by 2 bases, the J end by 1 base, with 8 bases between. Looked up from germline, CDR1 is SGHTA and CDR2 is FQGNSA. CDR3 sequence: CASSLTGAQETQYF. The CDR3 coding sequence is TGTGCCAGCAGCTTAACAGGCGCCCAAGAGACCCAGTACTTC.